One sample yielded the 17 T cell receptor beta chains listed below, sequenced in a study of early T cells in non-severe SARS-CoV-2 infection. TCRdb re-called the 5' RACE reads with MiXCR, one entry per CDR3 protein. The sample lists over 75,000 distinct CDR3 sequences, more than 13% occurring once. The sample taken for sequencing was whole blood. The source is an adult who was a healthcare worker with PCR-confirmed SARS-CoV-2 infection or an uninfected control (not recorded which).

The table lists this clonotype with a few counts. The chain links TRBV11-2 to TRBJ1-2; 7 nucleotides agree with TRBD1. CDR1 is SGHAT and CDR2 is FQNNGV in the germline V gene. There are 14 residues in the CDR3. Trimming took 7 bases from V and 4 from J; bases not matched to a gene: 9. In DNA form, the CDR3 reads TGTGCCAGCACCAAAGGGACAGCCCTCTATGGCTACACCTTC. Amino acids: CASTKGTALYGYTF.

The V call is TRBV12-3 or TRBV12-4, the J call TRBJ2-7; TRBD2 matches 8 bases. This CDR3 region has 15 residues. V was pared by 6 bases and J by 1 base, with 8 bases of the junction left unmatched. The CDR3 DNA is TGTGCCAGCAGCTCCTATACTAGCGGTTCCTACGAGCAGTACTTC. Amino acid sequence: CASSSYTSGSYEQYF.

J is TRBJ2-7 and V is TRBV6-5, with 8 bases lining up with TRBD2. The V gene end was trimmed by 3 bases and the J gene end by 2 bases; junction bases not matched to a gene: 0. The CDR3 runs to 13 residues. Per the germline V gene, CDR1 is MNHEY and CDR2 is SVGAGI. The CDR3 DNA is TGTGCCAGCAGTTATAGCGGGACCTACGAGCAGTACTTC. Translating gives CASSYSGTYEQYF.

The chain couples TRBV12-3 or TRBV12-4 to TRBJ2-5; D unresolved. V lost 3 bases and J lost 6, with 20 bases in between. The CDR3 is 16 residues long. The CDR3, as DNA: TGTGCCAGCAGTTTCCGGGTGTCCACTGCCGGTCAGACCCAGTACTTC. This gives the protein CASSFRVSTAGQTQYF.

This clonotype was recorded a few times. The CDR3 spells CASTSRRDTGELFF. CDR3 in DNA: TGTGCCAGCACTTCCAGGCGGGATACCGGGGAGCTGTTTTTT. The V gene is TRBV6-1, the J gene TRBJ2-2; possibly TRBD2 for D (6 bases). CDR3 size: 14 residues. V was shortened by 7 bases and J by 5 bases, with 14 bases between the two germline ends. The V gene's germline CDR1 is MNHNS and CDR2 SASEGT.

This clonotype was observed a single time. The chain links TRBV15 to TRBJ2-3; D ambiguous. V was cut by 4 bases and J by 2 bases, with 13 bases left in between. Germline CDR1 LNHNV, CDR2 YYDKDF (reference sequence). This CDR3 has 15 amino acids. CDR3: CATSTIGRFTDTQYF. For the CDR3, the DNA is TGTGCCACCAGCACCATAGGACGTTTCACAGATACGCAGTATTTT.

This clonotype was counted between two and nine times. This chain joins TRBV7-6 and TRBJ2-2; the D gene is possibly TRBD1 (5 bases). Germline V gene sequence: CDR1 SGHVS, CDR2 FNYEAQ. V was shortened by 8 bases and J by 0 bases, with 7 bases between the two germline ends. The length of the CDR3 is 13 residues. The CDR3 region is CASQGPNTGELFF. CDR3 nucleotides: TGTGCCAGCCAGGGTCCGAACACCGGGGAGCTGTTTTTT.

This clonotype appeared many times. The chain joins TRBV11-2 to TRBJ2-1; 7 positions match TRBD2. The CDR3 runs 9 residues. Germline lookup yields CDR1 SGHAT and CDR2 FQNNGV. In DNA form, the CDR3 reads TGTGGGATGCGGGGGGAGCAGTTCTTC. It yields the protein CGMRGEQFF.

This chain's CDR3 is CATLSGTGLAYNEQFF. In DNA, the CDR3 is TGTGCTACTCTTAGCGGCACAGGCCTAGCCTACAATGAGCAGTTCTTC. The rearrangement uses TRBV7-9 and TRBJ2-1; weak D call: TRBD2 (6 bases). Per the germline V gene, CDR1 is SEHNR and CDR2 is FQNEAQ (reference sequence). CDR3 length: 16 amino acids.

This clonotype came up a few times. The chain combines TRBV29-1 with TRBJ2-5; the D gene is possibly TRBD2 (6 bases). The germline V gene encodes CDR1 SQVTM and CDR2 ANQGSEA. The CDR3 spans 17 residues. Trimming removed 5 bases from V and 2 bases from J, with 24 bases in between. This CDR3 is CSVRGTGRLQIQETQYF. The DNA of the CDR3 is TGCAGCGTTCGTGGGACCGGGAGACTACAAATTCAAGAGACCCAGTACTTC.

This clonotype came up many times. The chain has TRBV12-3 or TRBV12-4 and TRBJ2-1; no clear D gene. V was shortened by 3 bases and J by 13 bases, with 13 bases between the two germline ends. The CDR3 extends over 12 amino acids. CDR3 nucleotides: TGTGCCAGCAGTTTCAACGCACCGTCACAGTTCTTC. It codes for CASSFNAPSQFF.

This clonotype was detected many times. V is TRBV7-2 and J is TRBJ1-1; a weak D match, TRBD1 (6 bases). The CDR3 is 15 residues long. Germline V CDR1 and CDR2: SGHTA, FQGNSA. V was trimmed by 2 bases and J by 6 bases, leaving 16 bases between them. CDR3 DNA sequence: TGTGCCAGCAGCTTAAAGGGCAGGGGTAACTCTGAAGCTTTCTTT. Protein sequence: CASSLKGRGNSEAFF.

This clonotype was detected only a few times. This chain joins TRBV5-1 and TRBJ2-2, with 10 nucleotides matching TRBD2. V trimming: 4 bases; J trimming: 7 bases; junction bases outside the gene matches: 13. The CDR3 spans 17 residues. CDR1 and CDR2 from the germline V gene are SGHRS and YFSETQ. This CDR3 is CASSHNSPLAGIGELFF. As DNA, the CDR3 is TGCGCCAGCAGCCACAACTCTCCACTAGCGGGAATCGGGGAGCTGTTTTTT.

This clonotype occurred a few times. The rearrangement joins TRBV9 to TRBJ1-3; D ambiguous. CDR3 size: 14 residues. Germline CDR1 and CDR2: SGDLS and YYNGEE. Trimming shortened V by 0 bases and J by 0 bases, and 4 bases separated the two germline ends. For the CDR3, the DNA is TGTGCCAGCAGCGTAGGAAGCTCTGGAAACACCATATATTTT. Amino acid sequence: CASSVGSSGNTIYF.

The CDR3 nucleotides read TGCAGTGCCCCCCCGAGGGCGGGTTCCTACAATGAGCAGTTCTTC. Translated: CSAPPRAGSYNEQFF. V and J are TRBV20-1 and TRBJ2-1; D perhaps matches TRBD2 (5 bases). Germline loops: CDR1 DFQATT, CDR2 SNEGSKA (reference sequence). The ends were cut back, 6 bases at V and 1 base at J, with 16 bases in the middle. The CDR3 length is 15 residues.

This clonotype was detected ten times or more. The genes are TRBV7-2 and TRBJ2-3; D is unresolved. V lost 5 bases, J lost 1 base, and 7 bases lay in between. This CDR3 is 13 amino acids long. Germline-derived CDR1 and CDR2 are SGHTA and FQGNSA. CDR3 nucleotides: TGTGCCAGCAGCACCCGACGCACAGATACGCAGTATTTT. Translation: CASSTRRTDTQYF. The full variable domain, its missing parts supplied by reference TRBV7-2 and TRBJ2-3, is GAGVSQSPSNKVTEKGKDVELRCDPISGHTALYWYRQSLGQGLEFLIYFQGNSAPDKSGLPSDRFSAERTGGSVSTLTIQRTQQEDSAVYLCASSTRRTDTQYFGPGTRLTVL.

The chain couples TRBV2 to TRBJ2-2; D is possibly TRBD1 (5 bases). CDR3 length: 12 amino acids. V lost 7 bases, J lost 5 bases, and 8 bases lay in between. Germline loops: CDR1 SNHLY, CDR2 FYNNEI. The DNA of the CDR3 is TGTGCCAGCAAACAGGAAACCGGGGAGCTGTTTTTT. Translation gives CASKQETGELFF.